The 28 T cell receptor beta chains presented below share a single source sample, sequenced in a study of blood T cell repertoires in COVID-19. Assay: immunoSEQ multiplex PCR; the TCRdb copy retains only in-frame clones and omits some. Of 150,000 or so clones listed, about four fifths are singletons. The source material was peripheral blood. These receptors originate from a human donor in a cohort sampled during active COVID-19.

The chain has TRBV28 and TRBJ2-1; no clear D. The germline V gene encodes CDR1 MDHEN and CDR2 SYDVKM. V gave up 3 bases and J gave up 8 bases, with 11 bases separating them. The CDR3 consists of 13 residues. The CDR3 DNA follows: TGTGCCAGCAGTTTCTACCCGCTGGATGAGCAGTTCTTC. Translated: CASSFYPLDEQFF.

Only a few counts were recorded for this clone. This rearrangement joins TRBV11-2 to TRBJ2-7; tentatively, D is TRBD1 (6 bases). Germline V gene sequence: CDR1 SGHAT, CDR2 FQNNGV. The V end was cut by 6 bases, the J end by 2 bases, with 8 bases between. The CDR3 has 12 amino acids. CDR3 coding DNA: TGTGCCAGCAGGGGGGCAGCCTACGAGCAGTACTTC. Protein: CASRGAAYEQYF.

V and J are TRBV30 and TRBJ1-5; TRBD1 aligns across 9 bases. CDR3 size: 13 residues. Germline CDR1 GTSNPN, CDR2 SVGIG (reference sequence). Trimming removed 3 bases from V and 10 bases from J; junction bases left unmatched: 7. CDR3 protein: CAWRGQGAGPQHF. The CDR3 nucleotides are TGTGCCTGGAGGGGACAGGGAGCGGGCCCCCAGCATTTT.

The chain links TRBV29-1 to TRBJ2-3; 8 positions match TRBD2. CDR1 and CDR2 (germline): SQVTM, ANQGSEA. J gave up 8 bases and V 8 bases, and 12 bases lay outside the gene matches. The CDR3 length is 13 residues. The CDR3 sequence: CSLIGTSLGTQYF. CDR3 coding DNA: TGCAGCCTTATAGGGACTAGTCTTGGTACGCAGTATTTT.

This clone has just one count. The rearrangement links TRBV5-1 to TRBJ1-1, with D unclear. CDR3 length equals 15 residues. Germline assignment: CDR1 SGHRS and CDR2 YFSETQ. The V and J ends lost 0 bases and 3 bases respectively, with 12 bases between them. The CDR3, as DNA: TGCGCCAGCAGCTTGGCCGGGTGGAAGGACACTGAAGCTTTCTTT. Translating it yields CASSLAGWKDTEAFF. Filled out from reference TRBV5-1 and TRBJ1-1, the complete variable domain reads KAGVTQTPRYLIKTRGQQVTLSCSPISGHRSVSWYQQTPGQGLQFLFEYFSETQRNKGNFPGRFSGRQFSNSRSEMNVSTLELGDSALYLCASSLAGWKDTEAFFGQGTRLTVV.

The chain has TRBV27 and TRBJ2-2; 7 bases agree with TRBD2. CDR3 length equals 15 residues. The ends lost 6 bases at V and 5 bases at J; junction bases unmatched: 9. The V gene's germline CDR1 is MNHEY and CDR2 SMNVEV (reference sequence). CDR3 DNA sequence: TGTGCCAGCAGAAGTAGCGGGTTGGGGACCGGGGAGCTGTTTTTT. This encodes CASRSSGLGTGELFF.

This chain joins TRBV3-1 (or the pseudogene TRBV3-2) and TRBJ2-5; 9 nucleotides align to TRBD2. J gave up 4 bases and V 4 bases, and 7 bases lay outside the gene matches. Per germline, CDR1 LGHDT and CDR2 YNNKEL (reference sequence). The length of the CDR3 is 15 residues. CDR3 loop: CASSPLAGVGETQYF. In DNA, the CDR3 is TGTGCCAGCAGCCCCTTAGCGGGAGTAGGAGAGACCCAGTACTTC.

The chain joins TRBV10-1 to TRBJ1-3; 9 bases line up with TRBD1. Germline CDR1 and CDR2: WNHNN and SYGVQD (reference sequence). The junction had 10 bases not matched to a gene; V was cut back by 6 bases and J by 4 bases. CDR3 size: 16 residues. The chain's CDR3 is CASREPNRGQGNTIYF. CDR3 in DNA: TGCGCCAGCAGGGAGCCGAACAGGGGGCAAGGAAACACCATATATTTT.

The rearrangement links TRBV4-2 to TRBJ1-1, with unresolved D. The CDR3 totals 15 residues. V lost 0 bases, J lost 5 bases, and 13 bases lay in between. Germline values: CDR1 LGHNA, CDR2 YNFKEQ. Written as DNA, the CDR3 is TGTGCCAGCAGCCAAGATGGCAACCCGGGGACTGAAGCTTTCTTT. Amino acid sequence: CASSQDGNPGTEAFF.

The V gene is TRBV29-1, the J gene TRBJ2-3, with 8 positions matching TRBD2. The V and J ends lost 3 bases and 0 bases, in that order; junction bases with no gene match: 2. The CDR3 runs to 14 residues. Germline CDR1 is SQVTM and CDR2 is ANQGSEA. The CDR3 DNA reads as TGCAGCGTTGACGGACTAGCTAGCACAGATACGCAGTATTTT. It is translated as CSVDGLASTDTQYF.

CDR3 region: CASSRRDPNTGELFF. The CDR3 bases are TGTGCCAGCAGTCGTCGAGATCCGAACACCGGGGAGCTGTTTTTT. The rearrangement links TRBV27 to TRBJ2-2; D is unclear. Germline CDR1 reads MNHEY; CDR2 reads SMNVEV (reference sequence). The CDR3 loop spans 15 amino acids. Trimming removed 5 bases from V and 0 bases from J, with 10 bases in between.

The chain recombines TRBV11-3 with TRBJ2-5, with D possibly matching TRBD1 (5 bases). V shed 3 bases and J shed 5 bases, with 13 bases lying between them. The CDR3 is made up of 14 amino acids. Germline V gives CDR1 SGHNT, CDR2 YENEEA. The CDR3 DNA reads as TGTGCCAGCAGCTTCCAGGGTGAGACGGAGACCCAGTACTTC. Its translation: CASSFQGETETQYF.

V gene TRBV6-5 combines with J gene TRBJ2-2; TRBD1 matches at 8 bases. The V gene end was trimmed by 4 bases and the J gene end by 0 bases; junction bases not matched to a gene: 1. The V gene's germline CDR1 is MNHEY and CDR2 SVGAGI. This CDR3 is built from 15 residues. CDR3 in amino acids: CASSWDRSNTGELFF. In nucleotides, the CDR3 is TGTGCCAGCAGTTGGGACAGGTCGAACACCGGGGAGCTGTTTTTT.

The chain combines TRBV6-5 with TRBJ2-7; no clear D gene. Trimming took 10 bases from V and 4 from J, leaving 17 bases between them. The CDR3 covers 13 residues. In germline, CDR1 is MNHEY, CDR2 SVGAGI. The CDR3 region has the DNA TGTGCCACTGGCCATGAATCCATTTACGAGCAGTACTTC. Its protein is CATGHESIYEQYF.

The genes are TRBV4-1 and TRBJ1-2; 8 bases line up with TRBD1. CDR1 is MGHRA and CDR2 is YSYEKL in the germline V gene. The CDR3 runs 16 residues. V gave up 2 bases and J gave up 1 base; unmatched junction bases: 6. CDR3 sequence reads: CASSQPGQGHNYGYTF. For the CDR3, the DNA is TGCGCCAGCAGCCAACCCGGACAGGGCCATAACTATGGCTACACCTTC.

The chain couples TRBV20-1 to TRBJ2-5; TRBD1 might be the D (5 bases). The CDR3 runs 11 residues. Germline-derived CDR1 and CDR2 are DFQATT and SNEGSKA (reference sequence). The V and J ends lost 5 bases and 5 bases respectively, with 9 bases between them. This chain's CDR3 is CSAGKGETQYF. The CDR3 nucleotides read TGCAGTGCTGGGAAGGGGGAGACCCAGTACTTC.

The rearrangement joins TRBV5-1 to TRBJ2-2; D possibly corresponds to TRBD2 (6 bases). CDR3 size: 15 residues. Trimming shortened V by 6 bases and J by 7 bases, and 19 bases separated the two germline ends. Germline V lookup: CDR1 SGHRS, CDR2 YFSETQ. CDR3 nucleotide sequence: TGCGCCAGCATCCCTGGGGACTTACCCGGCGGGGAGCTGTTTTTT. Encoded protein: CASIPGDLPGGELFF.

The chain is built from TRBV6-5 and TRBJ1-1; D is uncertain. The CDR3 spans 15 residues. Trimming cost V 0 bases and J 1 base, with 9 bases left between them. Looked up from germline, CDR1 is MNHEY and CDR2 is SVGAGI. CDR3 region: CASSYSWQKNTEAFF. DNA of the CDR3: TGTGCCAGCAGTTACTCTTGGCAGAAGAACACTGAAGCTTTCTTT.

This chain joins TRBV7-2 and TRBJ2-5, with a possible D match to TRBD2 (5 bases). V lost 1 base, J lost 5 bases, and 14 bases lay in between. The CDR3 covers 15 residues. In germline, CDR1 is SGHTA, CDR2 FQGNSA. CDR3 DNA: TGTGCCAGCAGCTTAGTAGTGGGAGAGACTGAGACCCAGTACTTC. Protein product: CASSLVVGETETQYF.

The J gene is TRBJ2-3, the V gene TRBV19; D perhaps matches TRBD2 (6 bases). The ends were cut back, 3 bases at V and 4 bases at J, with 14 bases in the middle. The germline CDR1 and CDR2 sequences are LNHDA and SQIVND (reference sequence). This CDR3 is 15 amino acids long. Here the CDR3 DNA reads TGTGCCAGTAGTATGGAAGGGGAGGTCCCAGATACGCAGTATTTT. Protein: CASSMEGEVPDTQYF.

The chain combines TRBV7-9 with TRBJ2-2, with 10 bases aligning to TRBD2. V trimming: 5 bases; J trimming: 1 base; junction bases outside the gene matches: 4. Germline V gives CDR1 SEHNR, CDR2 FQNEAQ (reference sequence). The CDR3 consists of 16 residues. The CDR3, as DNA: TGTGCCAGCAGCCGGGGGACTAGCGTGAACACCGGGGAGCTGTTTTTT. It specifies CASSRGTSVNTGELFF.

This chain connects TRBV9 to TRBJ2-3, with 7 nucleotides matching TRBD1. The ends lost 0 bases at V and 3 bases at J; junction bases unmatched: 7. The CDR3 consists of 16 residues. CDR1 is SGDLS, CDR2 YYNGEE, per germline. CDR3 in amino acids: CASSVGQGEGTDTQYF. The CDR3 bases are TGTGCCAGCAGCGTAGGCCAGGGGGAAGGGACAGATACGCAGTATTTT.

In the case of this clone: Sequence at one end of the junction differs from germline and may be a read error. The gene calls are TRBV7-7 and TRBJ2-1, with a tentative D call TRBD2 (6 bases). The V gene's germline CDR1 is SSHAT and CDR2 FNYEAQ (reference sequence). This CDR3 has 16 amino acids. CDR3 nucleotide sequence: TGTGCTAGCAGCTTTGGGCCCGTGGGAGGCGGCAATGAGCAGTTCTTC. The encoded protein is CASSFGPVGGGNEQFF.

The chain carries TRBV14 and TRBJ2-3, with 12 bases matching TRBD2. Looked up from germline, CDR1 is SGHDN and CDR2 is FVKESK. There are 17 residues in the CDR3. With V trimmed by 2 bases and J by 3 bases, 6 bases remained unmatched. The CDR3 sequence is CASSQYTSGRRTDTQYF. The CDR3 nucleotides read TGTGCCAGCAGCCAATATACTAGCGGGAGGAGGACAGATACGCAGTATTTT.

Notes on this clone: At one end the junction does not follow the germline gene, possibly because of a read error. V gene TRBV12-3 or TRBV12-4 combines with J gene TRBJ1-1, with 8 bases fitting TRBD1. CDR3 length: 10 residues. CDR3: CASRRDRKSF. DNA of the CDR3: TGTGCCAGCAGGCGGGACAGGAAGTCTTTT.

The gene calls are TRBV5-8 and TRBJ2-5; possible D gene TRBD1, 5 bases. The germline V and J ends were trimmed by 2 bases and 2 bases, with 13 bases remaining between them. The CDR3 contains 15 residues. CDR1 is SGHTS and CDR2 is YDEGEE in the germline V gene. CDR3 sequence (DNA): TGTGCCAGCAGCTTATCCTTAGGACATCAAGAGACCCAGTACTTC. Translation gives CASSLSLGHQETQYF.

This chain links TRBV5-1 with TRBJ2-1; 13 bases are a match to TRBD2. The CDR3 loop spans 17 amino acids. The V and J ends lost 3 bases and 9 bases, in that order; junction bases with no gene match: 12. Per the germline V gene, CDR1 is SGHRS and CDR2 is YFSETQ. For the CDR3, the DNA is TGCGCCAGCAGCTCGACTAGCGGGAGGATCAACATCGGTGAGCAGTTCTTC. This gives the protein CASSSTSGRINIGEQFF.

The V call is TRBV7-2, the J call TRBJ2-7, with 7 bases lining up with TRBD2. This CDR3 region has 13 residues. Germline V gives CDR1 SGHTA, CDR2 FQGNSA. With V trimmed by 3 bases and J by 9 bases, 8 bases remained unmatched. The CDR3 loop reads CASSFGGRAAQYF. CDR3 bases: TGTGCCAGCAGCTTTGGTGGGAGGGCCGCGCAGTACTTC.